The 15 T cell receptor beta chains in this list originate from one sample, sequenced in a study of T cell changes during pregnancy in multiple sclerosis. Using immunoSEQ multiplex PCR, the repertoire was profiled, and TCRdb retains in-frame clones only, with some absent. In the table there are around 50,000 clones, approximately 90% of which are singletons. The source material was peripheral blood, sampled in the first trimester of pregnancy. These TCRs come from a female donor with multiple sclerosis, enrolled in a pregnancy study.

This chain links TRBV4-1 with TRBJ1-4, with 7 bases lining up with TRBD1. With V trimmed by 3 bases and J by 0 bases, 10 bases remained unmatched. Germline values: CDR1 MGHRA, CDR2 YSYEKL. CDR3 length: 18 residues. CDR3 in DNA: TGCGCCAGCAGCCAGCAACTGGGACAGATTGCAACTAATGAAAAACTGTTTTTT. Translating it yields CASSQQLGQIATNEKLFF.

The chain couples TRBV28 to TRBJ2-3; TRBD1 matches at 7 bases. The V segment lost 4 bases and the J segment 0 bases; nucleotides outside the gene matches: 4. This CDR3 is 15 amino acids long. Germline CDR1 MDHEN, CDR2 SYDVKM. Here the CDR3 reads CASSSGQQSTDTQYF. CDR3 in DNA: TGTGCCAGCAGTTCGGGACAGCAGAGCACAGATACGCAGTATTTT.

The chain recombines TRBV5-1 with TRBJ1-1; D gene unclear. CDR3 length: 14 amino acids. Germline V gives CDR1 SGHRS, CDR2 YFSETQ. Trimming left V 0 bases short and J 4 bases short, with 10 bases between. In DNA, the CDR3 is TGCGCCAGCAGCTTGGCACAGTCAACCACTGAAGCTTTCTTT. It is translated as CASSLAQSTTEAFF.

This chain links TRBV4-1 with TRBJ1-2; D ambiguous. The germline V and J ends were trimmed by 1 base and 4 bases, with 13 bases remaining between them. Germline CDR1 and CDR2: MGHRA and YSYEKL. The CDR3 spans 15 residues. CDR3 sequence: CASSQVQWNRYGYTF. DNA for the CDR3: TGCGCCAGCAGCCAAGTACAGTGGAACCGCTATGGCTACACCTTC.

This chain uses TRBV10-1 with TRBJ2-3; TRBD1 might be the D (6 bases). This CDR3 comprises 14 residues. Germline V gene sequence: CDR1 WNHNN, CDR2 SYGVQD (reference sequence). V was cut by 8 bases and J by 0 bases, with 12 bases left in between. DNA for the CDR3: TGCGCCAGCGGGGACAAGACTAGCACAGATACGCAGTATTTT. Amino acid sequence: CASGDKTSTDTQYF.

V is TRBV5-1 and J is TRBJ2-3; D possibly corresponds to TRBD2 (6 bases). CDR3 length: 15 residues. Germline CDR1 is SGHRS and CDR2 is YFSETQ. Trimming stripped 7 bases from V and 4 bases from J, with 19 bases between. This CDR3 is CASSGLLQRPDTQYF. The CDR3 DNA is TGCGCCAGCTCGGGACTCCTCCAAAGGCCAGATACGCAGTATTTT.

The CDR3 bases are TGTGCCAGCAGCTTACCCCTCGGGGGAATGCGGGAGCAGTACTTC. Amino acids: CASSLPLGGMREQYF. This chain joins TRBV7-9 and TRBJ2-7; weak D call: TRBD2 (6 bases). The CDR3 is 15 amino acids. Germline assignment: CDR1 SEHNR and CDR2 FQNEAQ (reference sequence). With 2 bases removed from V and 7 bases from J, the gap between germline ends came to 18 bases.

The V gene is TRBV9, the J gene TRBJ2-3; D is possibly TRBD1 (5 bases). V gave up 1 base and J gave up 1 base, with 13 bases separating them. The germline CDR1 and CDR2 sequences are SGDLS and YYNGEE. There are 16 residues in the CDR3. The CDR3 coding sequence is TGTGCCAGCAGCGTATCCCCAGGGTCAGGCACAGATACGCAGTATTTT. Its translation: CASSVSPGSGTDTQYF.

The rearrangement joins TRBV15 to TRBJ1-2; D might be TRBD1 (6 bases). The CDR3 has 16 residues. Trimming shortened V by 8 bases and J by 1 base, and 20 bases separated the two germline ends. CDR1 LNHNV and CDR2 YYDKDF come from the germline V gene (reference sequence). For the CDR3, the DNA is TGTGCCACCCGACTTATCCGGGACAAAGTTAACTATGGCTACACCTTC. Translated: CATRLIRDKVNYGYTF.

This chain uses TRBV11-2 with TRBJ2-7; possible D gene TRBD2, 7 bases. Trimming took off 4 bases at V and 2 bases at J, with 15 bases between the two ends. The CDR3 contains 15 residues. Germline V gene data show CDR1 as SGHAT and CDR2 as FQNNGV. The CDR3 spells CASSSGGRSPYEQYF. For the CDR3, the DNA is TGTGCCAGCAGCTCCGGGGGGCGATCCCCCTACGAGCAGTACTTC.

The V call is TRBV5-6, the J call TRBJ2-5; 9 bases line up with TRBD1. The ends lost 5 bases at V and 7 bases at J; junction bases unmatched: 6. The germline V gene has CDR1 SGHDT and CDR2 YYEEEE. The length of the CDR3 is 13 residues. CDR3 coding DNA: TGTGCCAGCAGTTGGGACAGGGAGGGGACCCAGTACTTC. It translates to CASSWDREGTQYF.

V gene TRBV6-5 combines with J gene TRBJ1-4, with TRBD1 identical over 7 bases. The CDR3 contains 15 residues. Trimming cost V 4 bases and J 5 bases; bases outside gene matches: 7. Germline V gives CDR1 MNHEY, CDR2 SVGAGI. The CDR3 reads CASSSDRVANEKLFF. The CDR3 DNA is TGTGCCAGCAGTTCCGACAGGGTGGCCAATGAAAAACTGTTTTTT.

The rearrangement links TRBV30 to TRBJ2-4; 8 bases match TRBD1. The CDR3 runs to 16 residues. Trimming at V came to 0 bases and at J to 3 bases, leaving 7 bases not matched to a gene. Germline assignment: CDR1 GTSNPN and CDR2 SVGIG (reference sequence). DNA for the CDR3: TGTGCCTGGAGTGTGGCTGGGACAGGCATCAAAAACATTCAGTACTTC. It yields the protein CAWSVAGTGIKNIQYF.

The CDR3 DNA is TGTGCCAGCAGCTCCCAGACCGGAGGGACTGCATACAATGAGCAGTTCTTC. Translation gives CASSSQTGGTAYNEQFF. V and J are TRBV13 and TRBJ2-1; possibly TRBD2 for D (6 bases). Trimming cost V 4 bases and J 4 bases, with 20 bases left between them. Germline V gene lookup returns CDR1 PRHDT and CDR2 FYEKMQ (reference sequence). The CDR3 has 17 amino acids.

The rearrangement joins TRBV6-5 to TRBJ1-2, with D possibly being TRBD1 (5 bases). Germline V gives CDR1 MNHEY, CDR2 SVGAGI. The CDR3 runs 14 residues. V lost 2 bases and J 8 bases, leaving 15 bases between the germline ends. The CDR3 DNA reads TGTGCCAGCAGTTACGTTCAGGGCGGACGCGGCTACACCTTC. Amino acid sequence: CASSYVQGGRGYTF.